Following are 6 T cell receptor beta chains from one sample sequenced in a study of regulatory dendritic cells for organ transplantation. These receptors lack a known antigen. Clones were sequenced by immunoSEQ multiplex PCR, and TCRdb holds only the in-frame ones, with some missing. The sample has approximately 4,400 clones, less than 80% seen once; the top ten hold about 26%. Sorted subsets were CFSE-labeled and cultured four to five days with allogeneic dendritic cells. The sequencing sample was made of memory CD8+ T cells from blood cultured with dendritic cells. Subset reported: CD45RO+ memory T cells. The receptors stem from a human donor in good health.

V is TRBV14 and J is TRBJ2-1; a weak D match, TRBD1 (6 bases). The CDR3 is made up of 12 amino acids. Germline CDR1 reads SGHDN; CDR2 reads FVKESK. The V end was cut by 5 bases, the J end by 13 bases, with 15 bases between. The CDR3 DNA is TGTGCCAGCAGCAATGACAGGCTCTCACAGTTCTTC. This codes for CASSNDRLSQFF.

A remark on this clone: Different DNA sequences within this sample yield the same CDR3. This sequence joins TRBV2 and TRBJ2-1; D ambiguous. The CDR3 length is 16 residues. V was clipped by 0 bases and J by 0 bases, with 9 bases between them. Germline values: CDR1 SNHLY, CDR2 FYNNEI. The CDR3 DNA is TGTGCCAGCAGTGAAGCGGAACCTAGCTCCTACAATGAGCAGTTCTTC. Translated: CASSEAEPSSYNEQFF. Looking up the rest from reference TRBV2 and TRBJ2-1 gives the full variable domain: EPEVTQTPSHQVTQMGQEVILRCVPISNHLYFYWYRQILGQKVEFLVSFYNNEISEKSEIFDDQFSVERPDGSNFTLKIRSTKLEDSAMYFCASSEAEPSSYNEQFFGPGTRLTVL.

This clone was counted once. J is TRBJ2-7 and V is TRBV6-1; maybe TRBD1 (5 bases). CDR3 length: 13 amino acids. The germline gives CDR1 MNHNS, CDR2 SASEGT. V shed 7 bases and J shed 6 bases, with 16 bases lying between them. For the CDR3, the DNA is TGTGCCAGCATACGACAGTTGATCCGCGAGCAGTACTTC. As protein: CASIRQLIREQYF.

This clone was counted between two and nine times. The chain links TRBV30 to TRBJ2-7, with 9 positions matching TRBD2. Looked up from germline, CDR1 is GTSNPN and CDR2 is SVGIG (reference sequence). The CDR3 has 16 amino acids. V shed 4 bases and J 1 base; nucleotides not matched to a gene: 11. This CDR3 reads CAWTLPTSGLSYEQYF. For the CDR3, the DNA is TGTGCCTGGACCCTCCCGACTAGCGGACTATCCTACGAGCAGTACTTC.

The chain uses TRBV4-3 and TRBJ2-1, with a possible D match to TRBD1 (5 bases). The CDR3 sequence is 15 residues long. Trimming pared 3 bases from V and 0 bases from J, leaving 9 bases between. Per germline, CDR1 LGHNA and CDR2 YSLEER. The CDR3 nucleotides are TGCGCCAGCAGCCAGGAGCAGGGCTCCTACAATGAGCAGTTCTTC. Protein: CASSQEQGSYNEQFF.

This chain connects TRBV5-4 to TRBJ2-2, with D perhaps matching TRBD2 (5 bases). V was cut by 5 bases and J by 2 bases, with 10 bases left in between. This CDR3 spans 14 amino acids. The V gene's germline CDR1 is SGHNT and CDR2 YYREEE (reference sequence). CDR3 DNA sequence: TGTGCCAGCAGTTCGGACTTCAACACCGGGGAGCTGTTTTTT. Protein: CASSSDFNTGELFF.